This T cell receptor beta chain was captured by sequencing in a study of blood T cell repertoires in COVID-19. Everyone who took part was roughly 18 to 95 years old, and they came from 20 to 25 US areas. Trimming cost V 5 bases and J 4 bases; bases outside gene matches: 8. The germline CDR1 and CDR2 sequences are LNHDA and SQIVND (reference sequence). This CDR3 has 15 amino acids. Clones were sequenced by immunoSEQ multiplex PCR, and TCRdb holds only the in-frame ones, with some missing. The data contain about 170,000 clones, approximately 82% of them singletons. The chain is built from TRBV19 and TRBJ2-3; 8 bases are a match to TRBD1. This TCR came from a woman aged 45-60 years who had recovered from COVID-19. Sequencing was done on a sample of PBMCs or T cells enriched from blood (not recorded which). CDR3 region: CASSPRTGWADTQYF. CDR3 coding DNA: TGTGCCAGTAGTCCAAGGACAGGGTGGGCAGATACGCAGTATTTT.